This entry describes one T cell receptor (beta chain). This sample was included in a study of blood T cell repertoires in COVID-19. TCRdb keeps only in-frame clones here, not all; method: immunoSEQ multiplex PCR. The table shows some 40,000 clones, with about 80% occurring only once. CDR3 length: 14 residues. The germline V gene has CDR1 MNHEY and CDR2 SVGAGI. The ends lost 6 bases at V and 1 base at J; junction bases unmatched: 3. Material: peripheral blood. The TCR comes from a human donor in a cohort sampled during active COVID-19. The rearrangement links TRBV6-5 to TRBJ1-1, with 9 bases fitting TRBD1. CDR3 loop: CASSQTGGNTEAFF. DNA of the CDR3: TGTGCCAGCAGCCAGACAGGGGGGAACACTGAAGCTTTCTTT.